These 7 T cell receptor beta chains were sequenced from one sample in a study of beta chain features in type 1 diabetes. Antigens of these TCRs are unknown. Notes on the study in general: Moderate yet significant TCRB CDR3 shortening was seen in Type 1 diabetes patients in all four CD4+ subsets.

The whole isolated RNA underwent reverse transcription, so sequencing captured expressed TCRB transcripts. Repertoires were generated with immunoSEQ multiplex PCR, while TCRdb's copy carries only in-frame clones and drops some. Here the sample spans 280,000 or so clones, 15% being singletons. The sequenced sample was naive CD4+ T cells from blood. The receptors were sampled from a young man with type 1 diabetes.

The CDR3: CASSPLAGGTNEQFF. The CDR3 bases are TGCGCCAGCAGCCCTCTAGCGGGAGGGACAAATGAGCAGTTCTTC. The chain couples TRBV5-1 to TRBJ2-1; TRBD2 agrees at 12 bases. The V gene end was trimmed by 4 bases and the J gene end by 7 bases; junction bases not matched to a gene: 6. This CDR3 contains 15 residues. Per germline, CDR1 SGHRS and CDR2 YFSETQ.

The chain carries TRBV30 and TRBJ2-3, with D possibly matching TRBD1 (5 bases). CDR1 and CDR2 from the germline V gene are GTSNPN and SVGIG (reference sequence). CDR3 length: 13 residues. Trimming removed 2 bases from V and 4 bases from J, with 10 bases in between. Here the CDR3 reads CAWSLPGPDTQYF. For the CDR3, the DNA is TGTGCCTGGAGTCTCCCAGGGCCAGATACGCAGTATTTT.

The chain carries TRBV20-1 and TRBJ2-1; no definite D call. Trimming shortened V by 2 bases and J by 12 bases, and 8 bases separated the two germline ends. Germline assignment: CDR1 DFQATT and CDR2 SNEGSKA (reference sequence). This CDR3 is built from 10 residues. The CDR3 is CSARIIGQFF. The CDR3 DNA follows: TGCAGTGCTAGAATAATCGGGCAGTTCTTC.

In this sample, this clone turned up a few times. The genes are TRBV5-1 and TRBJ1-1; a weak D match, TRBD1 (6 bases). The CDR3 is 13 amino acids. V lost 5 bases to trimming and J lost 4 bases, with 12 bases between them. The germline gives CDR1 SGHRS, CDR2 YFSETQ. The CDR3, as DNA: TGCGCCAGCAGTTACCGACAGGTCACTGAAGCTTTCTTT. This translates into CASSYRQVTEAFF.

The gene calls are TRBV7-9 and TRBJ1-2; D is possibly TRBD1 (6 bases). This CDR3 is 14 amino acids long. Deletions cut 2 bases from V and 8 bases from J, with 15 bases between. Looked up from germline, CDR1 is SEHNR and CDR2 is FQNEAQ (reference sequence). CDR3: CASSLQGRETGYTF. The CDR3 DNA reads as TGTGCCAGCAGCTTACAGGGGCGAGAAACCGGCTACACCTTC.

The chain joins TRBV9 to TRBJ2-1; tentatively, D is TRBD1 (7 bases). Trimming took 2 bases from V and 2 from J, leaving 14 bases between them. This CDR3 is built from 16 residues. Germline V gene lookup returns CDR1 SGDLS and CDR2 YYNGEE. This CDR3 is CASSVQGGATYNEQFF. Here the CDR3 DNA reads TGTGCCAGCAGCGTGCAGGGGGGCGCGACCTACAATGAGCAGTTCTTC.

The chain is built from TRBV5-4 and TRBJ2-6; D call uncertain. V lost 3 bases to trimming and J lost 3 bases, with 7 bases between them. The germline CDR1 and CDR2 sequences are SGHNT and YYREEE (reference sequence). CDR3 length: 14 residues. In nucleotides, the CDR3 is TGTGCCAGCAGCTCCAAGAGTGGGGCCAACGTCCTGACTTTC. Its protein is CASSSKSGANVLTF.